Ten or more counts support the clone carrying this T cell receptor beta chain. Its cognate antigen is unknown. This sample stems from a study of breast tumors, draining lymph nodes, adjacent tissues. Study findings and constraints: The data were judged consistent with most tumor T cells coming from lymph node and expanding in tumor. Compared with lymph nodes, tumors were less diverse; compared with nontumor tissue, more.

TCRdb independently ran MiXCR on the multiplex PCR reads; one entry per CDR3 protein. The table includes over 60,000 distinct CDR3 sequences, roughly 50% detected once. The sequenced material came from breast tumor tissue. The source of this sequence is a female donor with breast cancer. Some clones in this sample may be carry-over from other donors' samples.

CDR3 nucleotides: TGTGCCACCAAAGGCCTAGCGGGCGATACGCAGTATTTT. It codes for CATKGLAGDTQYF. The J gene is TRBJ2-3, the V gene TRBV19; 8 bases are shared with TRBD2. The CDR3 has 13 amino acids. The trim removed 10 bases at V and 6 bases at J, leaving 9 bases unmatched. Germline assignment: CDR1 LNHDA and CDR2 SQIVND (reference sequence).